This TCR beta chain was profiled in a study of CD8 T cells in ankylosing spondylitis. Whole-study findings and limits: Earlier authors reported some of these motif variants in reactive arthritis synovial fluid and blood. Researchers reportedly found disease-linked clones significantly enriched in matched ankylosing spondylitis synovial fluid. Clones linked with disease were CD8+ and fairly uncommon in the peripheral blood. Blood from ankylosing spondylitis patients appeared to carry a characteristic roughly 8-variant TCR beta motif.

Molecular-barcoded quantitative 5'-RACE produced these TCR beta libraries. In TCRdb, the 5' RACE reads were re-called with MiXCR into one record per CDR3 protein. The data contain 400,000 to 450,000 distinct CDR3 sequences, over 15% of them singletons. V shed 4 bases and J 2 bases; nucleotides not matched to a gene: 21. Germline assignment: CDR1 MGHRA and CDR2 YSYEKL. The CDR3 has 20 amino acids. A word on this clonotype: Its target is not known.

This clonotype originated in a male donor with ankylosing spondylitis. The sequencing sample was made of blood, either unsorted or a sorted T cell fraction (not recorded which). This chain links TRBV4-1 with TRBJ2-5; 8 nucleotides match TRBD2. As DNA, the CDR3 is TGCGCCAGCAGCCCAAAGCCCCCCGGGGGGGCGGGGGCGCCACAAGAGACCCAGTACTTC. Its translation is CASSPKPPGGAGAPQETQYF.